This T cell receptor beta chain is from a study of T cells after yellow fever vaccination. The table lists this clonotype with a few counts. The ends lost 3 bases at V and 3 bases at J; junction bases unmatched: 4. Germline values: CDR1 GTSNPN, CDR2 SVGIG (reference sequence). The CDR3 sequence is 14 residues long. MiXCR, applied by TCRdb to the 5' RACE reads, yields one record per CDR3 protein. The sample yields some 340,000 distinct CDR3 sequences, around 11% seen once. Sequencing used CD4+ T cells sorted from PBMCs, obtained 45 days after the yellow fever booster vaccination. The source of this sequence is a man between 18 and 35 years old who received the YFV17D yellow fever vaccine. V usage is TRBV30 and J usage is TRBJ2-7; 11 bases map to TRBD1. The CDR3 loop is CAWSRGQGGYEQYF. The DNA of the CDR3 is TGTGCCTGGAGCAGGGGACAGGGGGGCTACGAGCAGTACTTC.